These 25 T cell receptor beta chains were sequenced from one sample in a study of human T cells and chemical hapten exposure. TCRdb passed the RACE reads through MiXCR, listing each CDR3 protein once. The data show about 340,000 distinct CDR3 sequences, 6% to 8.5% seen once. Time point: patch test 1, 2 weeks after DPC sensitization. The treatment: therapeutic diphenylcyclopropenone sensitization with weekly scalp DPC. The source was whole blood, collected in connection with sensitization to the hapten diphenylcyclopropenone (DPC). The source is a woman aged 18-29 years with alopecia areata. Some clones in this sample may be carry-over from other donors' samples.

This clonotype was seen only a few times. The chain links TRBV6-2 or TRBV6-3 to TRBJ1-5; D not certain. CDR3 length equals 15 residues. Germline V gene data show CDR1 as MNHEY and CDR2 as SVGEGT. V lost 0 bases and J 1 base, leaving 7 bases between the germline ends. CDR3 sequence: CASSYSRNSNQPQHF. The DNA for the CDR3 is TGTGCCAGCAGTTACTCGAGGAACAGCAATCAGCCCCAGCATTTT.

This clonotype showed up just a few times. The chain couples TRBV28 to TRBJ1-1, with D possibly matching TRBD1 (5 bases). CDR3 length: 13 amino acids. V lost 6 bases and J lost 6, with 14 bases in between. Per the germline V gene, CDR1 is MDHEN and CDR2 is SYDVKM. The CDR3 is CASSKTLGAEAFF. The CDR3 region has the DNA TGTGCCAGCAGCAAGACCTTGGGGGCTGAAGCTTTCTTT.

This clonotype was picked up a small number of times. This sequence joins TRBV7-3 and TRBJ2-1; D call uncertain. The V gene's germline CDR1 is SGHTA and CDR2 FQGTGA. V shed 0 bases and J shed 11 bases, with 8 bases lying between them. This CDR3 spans 12 amino acids. CDR3 loop: CASSLTSAKQFF. In DNA form, the CDR3 reads TGTGCCAGCAGCTTAACTTCGGCAAAGCAGTTCTTC. Together with reference TRBV7-3 and TRBJ2-1, the CDR3 gives the full variable domain: GAGVSQTPSNKVTEKGKYVELRCDPISGHTALYWYRQSLGQGPEFLIYFQGTGAADDSGLPNDRFFAVRPEGSVSTLKIQRTERGDSAVYLCASSLTSAKQFFGPGTRLTVL.

The chain employs TRBV20-1 and TRBJ1-5; D is uncertain. The CDR3 loop spans 13 amino acids. CDR1 is DFQATT and CDR2 is SNEGSKA in the germline V gene (reference sequence). Here the CDR3 reads CSAPAGGDQPQHF. The CDR3 bases are TGCAGCGCGCCCGCCGGAGGAGATCAGCCCCAGCATTTT.

This clonotype was counted a few times. This chain joins TRBV4-1 and TRBJ1-1; D possibly corresponds to TRBD1 (5 bases). The CDR3 is 14 amino acids. Germline V gene lookup returns CDR1 MGHRA and CDR2 YSYEKL. V gave up 4 bases and J gave up 4 bases, with 13 bases separating them. CDR3 nucleotide sequence: TGCGCCAGCAGCCTTATGGAAGGGGCCACTGAAGCTTTCTTT. Protein sequence: CASSLMEGATEAFF.

This clonotype was found a few times. The chain is built from TRBV25-1 and TRBJ1-5; 9 nucleotides align to TRBD1. With V trimmed by 8 bases and J by 4 bases, 6 bases remained unmatched. CDR1 and CDR2 from the germline V gene are MGHDK and SYGVNS. This CDR3 region has 14 residues. CDR3 loop: CASQTGGGNQPQHF. CDR3 DNA sequence: TGTGCCAGCCAGACAGGGGGAGGTAATCAGCCCCAGCATTTT.

The V gene is TRBV6-2 or TRBV6-3, the J gene TRBJ2-7; D is possibly TRBD2 (5 bases). The germline V and J ends were trimmed by 2 bases and 7 bases, with 18 bases remaining between them. This CDR3 contains 15 residues. Germline V gene lookup returns CDR1 MNHEY and CDR2 SVGEGT. CDR3 region: CASSYALWEWEEQYF. The CDR3, as DNA: TGTGCCAGCAGTTACGCTCTTTGGGAGTGGGAAGAGCAGTACTTC.

This clonotype was counted only a few times. J is TRBJ1-2 and V is TRBV3-1; D may be TRBD1 (5 bases). The CDR3 runs to 14 residues. CDR1 and CDR2 from the germline V gene are LGHDT and YNNKEL (reference sequence). With 1 base removed from V and 5 bases from J, the gap between germline ends came to 11 bases. In nucleotides, the CDR3 is TGTGCCAGCAGCCAAGGTACACAGGCATATGGCTACACCTTC. It yields the protein CASSQGTQAYGYTF.

This clonotype was recorded many times. The chain joins TRBV20-1 to TRBJ1-1; possibly TRBD1 for D (6 bases). V was cut by 5 bases and J by 0 bases, with 16 bases left in between. The CDR3 is 15 residues long. In germline, CDR1 is DFQATT, CDR2 SNEGSKA (reference sequence). CDR3 loop: CSAPKGGGVNTEAFF. CDR3 coding DNA: TGCAGTGCTCCTAAAGGAGGGGGAGTGAACACTGAAGCTTTCTTT.

This clonotype has just a few counts. J is TRBJ1-1 and V is TRBV24-1; 9 bases are shared with TRBD1. Unmatched junction bases numbered 8, after V lost 6 bases and J lost 4 bases. This CDR3 has 15 amino acids. Per the germline V gene, CDR1 is KGHDR and CDR2 is SFDVKD. CDR3 DNA: TGTGCCACCAGTCCGGGACAGGGAATTGGCACTGAAGCTTTCTTT. Residues: CATSPGQGIGTEAFF.

This clonotype was recorded at least ten times. This chain joins TRBV6-5 and TRBJ2-3, with 10 bases fitting TRBD2. CDR1 is MNHEY, CDR2 SVGAGI, per germline. V gave up 0 bases and J gave up 11 bases; unmatched junction bases: 2. This CDR3 is 13 amino acids long. The CDR3 is CASSYSVAGGQYF. The CDR3 DNA reads as TGTGCCAGCAGTTACTCTGTAGCGGGGGGGCAGTATTTT.

This clonotype came up many times. The rearrangement links TRBV12-3 or TRBV12-4 to TRBJ2-1; D uncertain. V was trimmed by 5 bases and J by 8 bases, leaving 19 bases between them. This CDR3 region has 15 residues. CDR3 coding DNA: TGTGCCAGCAGTCGCCGAAAATATAATACGGATGAGCAGTTCTTC. Protein: CASSRRKYNTDEQFF.

This clonotype was counted many times. Here the CDR3 reads CASSPPGTGDSPLHF. In nucleotides, the CDR3 is TGTGCCAGCAGTCCCCCCGGGACAGGGGATTCACCCCTCCACTTT. This rearrangement joins TRBV12-3 or TRBV12-4 to TRBJ1-6; 10 bases align to TRBD1. The CDR3 is 15 amino acids. V shed 5 bases, J shed 8 bases, and the junction held 6 bases outside the gene matches.

The chain joins TRBV20-1 to TRBJ1-4; tentatively, D is TRBD1 (5 bases). Germline assignment: CDR1 DFQATT and CDR2 SNEGSKA (reference sequence). This CDR3 has 14 residues. V dropped 1 base and J dropped 0 bases, with 6 bases sitting between them. As DNA, the CDR3 is TGCAGTGCTAGAGGGACAACAACTAATGAAAAACTGTTTTTT. It specifies CSARGTTTNEKLFF.

The J gene is TRBJ1-5, the V gene TRBV4-2; D unclear. Trimming pared 1 base from V and 5 bases from J, leaving 15 bases between. Germline CDR1 LGHNA, CDR2 YNFKEQ. CDR3 length: 16 residues. CDR3 coding DNA: TGTGCCAGCAGCCAAGTTTTGTCAGGAGATTATCAGCCCCAGCATTTT. Protein sequence: CASSQVLSGDYQPQHF.

This clonotype was counted at least ten times. The rearrangement joins TRBV12-3 or TRBV12-4 to TRBJ1-6; no definite D call. The V end was cut by 3 bases, the J end by 7 bases, with 10 bases between. The CDR3 extends over 14 amino acids. In DNA form, the CDR3 reads TGTGCCAGCAGTTTGTTTGGCGGGAATTCACCCCTCCACTTT. Translated, it gives CASSLFGGNSPLHF.

This clonotype was seen ten or more times. The J gene is TRBJ1-6, the V gene TRBV9; D is unresolved. The V end lost 3 bases, the J end lost 5 bases, and 12 bases lay between the germline ends. The CDR3 has 15 residues. The V gene's germline CDR1 is SGDLS and CDR2 YYNGEE. The CDR3, as DNA: TGTGCCAGCAGCGGAGGATCGGCTAATAATTCACCCCTCCACTTT. Residues: CASSGGSANNSPLHF. Looking up the rest from reference TRBV9 and TRBJ1-6 gives the full variable domain: DSGVTQTPKHLITATGQRVTLRCSPRSGDLSVYWYQQSLDQGLQFLIQYYNGEERAKGNILERFSAQQFPDLHSELNLSSLELGDSALYFCASSGGSANNSPLHFGNGTRLTVT.

This clonotype was counted between two and nine times. This chain uses TRBV4-1 with TRBJ2-2; a possible D gene is TRBD1 (6 bases). The ends were cut back, 6 bases at V and 1 base at J, with 9 bases in the middle. The CDR3 runs to 14 residues. Germline V gene sequence: CDR1 MGHRA, CDR2 YSYEKL. CDR3 in DNA: TGCGCCAGCAGTGCGGACAGGAACACCGGGGAGCTGTTTTTT. Amino acids: CASSADRNTGELFF.

This clonotype was recorded many times. The V gene is TRBV9, the J gene TRBJ1-1; the D gene is possibly TRBD1 (6 bases). CDR1 is SGDLS, CDR2 YYNGEE, per germline. V dropped 3 bases and J dropped 3 bases, with 12 bases sitting between them. The CDR3 covers 14 residues. The CDR3 DNA reads as TGTGCCAGCAGCGCCGGGGGGCTGGACACTGAAGCTTTCTTT. Its protein product is CASSAGGLDTEAFF.

The chain uses TRBV9 and TRBJ2-2; D uncertain. Trimming shortened V by 0 bases and J by 0 bases, and 9 bases separated the two germline ends. The CDR3 length is 16 residues. The V gene's germline CDR1 is SGDLS and CDR2 YYNGEE. The CDR3: CASSVAMNTNTGELFF. The DNA for the CDR3 is TGTGCCAGCAGCGTAGCGATGAACACGAACACCGGGGAGCTGTTTTTT. Based on the CDR3 plus reference TRBV9 and TRBJ2-2, the full variable domain is DSGVTQTPKHLITATGQRVTLRCSPRSGDLSVYWYQQSLDQGLQFLIQYYNGEERAKGNILERFSAQQFPDLHSELNLSSLELGDSALYFCASSVAMNTNTGELFFGEGSRLTVL.

The chain links TRBV4-1 to TRBJ1-4; D possibly corresponds to TRBD1 (6 bases). The V gene's germline CDR1 is MGHRA and CDR2 YSYEKL. The CDR3 contains 17 residues. V lost 2 bases and J lost 0, with 13 bases in between. DNA for the CDR3: TGCGCCAGCAGCCAAACTAGACAGGATTCAACTAATGAAAAACTGTTTTTT. It is translated as CASSQTRQDSTNEKLFF.

This clonotype was seen ten or more times. The chain has TRBV29-1 and TRBJ2-3; tentatively, D is TRBD2 (6 bases). V lost 8 bases and J lost 2, with 17 bases in between. This CDR3 contains 14 residues. Germline CDR1 and CDR2: SQVTM and ANQGSEA. The CDR3 loop is CSTKNAGITDTQYF. The CDR3 coding sequence is TGCAGCACCAAGAATGCGGGGATCACAGATACGCAGTATTTT.

This clonotype was observed a few times. This rearrangement joins TRBV29-1 to TRBJ1-1; D is unresolved. The CDR3 contains 13 residues. Germline CDR1 and CDR2: SQVTM and ANQGSEA. The CDR3 DNA follows: TGCAGGGTTTCCCTCCCCAGTTACACTGAAGCTTTCTTT. Translated, it gives CRVSLPSYTEAFF. The variable domain in full, completed from reference TRBV29-1 and TRBJ1-1, reads SAVISQKPSRDICQRGTSLTIQCQVDSQVTMMFWYRQQPGQSLTLIATANQGSEATYESGFVIDKFPISRPNLTFSTLTVSNMSPEDSSIYLCRVSLPSYTEAFFGQGTRLTVV.

This clonotype appeared many times. CDR3: CASSSDTNSQDTPFGTGELFF. Written as DNA, the CDR3 is TGCGCCAGCAGCTCAGATACCAACTCGCAGGACACTCCTTTCGGAACCGGGGAGCTGTTTTTT. V gene TRBV5-1 combines with J gene TRBJ2-2; D is possibly TRBD1 (5 bases). V lost 3 bases and J 5 bases, leaving 32 bases between the germline ends. This CDR3 spans 21 amino acids. Germline loops: CDR1 SGHRS, CDR2 YFSETQ.

This clonotype was picked up a small number of times. The chain employs TRBV19 and TRBJ1-4; TRBD1 matches at 8 bases. V shed 4 bases, J shed 7 bases, and the junction held 5 bases outside the gene matches. The V gene's germline CDR1 is LNHDA and CDR2 SQIVND (reference sequence). The CDR3 sequence is 14 residues long. The CDR3 DNA sequence: TGTGCCAGTAGTAGCAGGGGGCGCGGTGAAAAACTGTTTTTT. Protein sequence: CASSSRGRGEKLFF.